Given below is one TCR beta chain in context. This sample is part of a study of CD8 T cells in Susac syndrome. Included as multiple sclerosis controls were treatment-naive patients who had stable or active relapsing-remitting disease. TEMRA cells were enriched by FACS, and CD4+ and CD8+ T cells were negatively isolated. RNA was extracted with the RNeasy kit, and a quantity of roughly 0.45 to 1 ug was reverse transcribed using random hexamers. immunoSEQ multiplex PCR amplified TCR beta CDR3 across 54 Vbeta, 13 Jbeta. TCRdb processed the immunoSEQ multiplex PCR reads anew with MiXCR; each CDR3 protein has one entry. This table holds more than 95,000 distinct CDR3 sequences, 85% to 95% found once. The sequencing sample was made of CD8+ T cells from PBMCs. This TCR came from a human donor with multiple sclerosis.

In DNA, the CDR3 is TGTGCCAGCAGCTTTTCACTAGCCCCAGAGACCCAGTACTTC. Its translation: CASSFSLAPETQYF. This chain uses TRBV7-6 with TRBJ2-5, with a tentative D call TRBD2 (6 bases). The CDR3 sequence is 14 residues long. Germline V gives CDR1 SGHVS, CDR2 FNYEAQ. V lost 3 bases and J 4 bases, leaving 12 bases between the germline ends. The full variable domain, in which reference TRBV7-6 and TRBJ2-5 provide the parts outside the CDR3, is GAGVSQSPRYKVTKRGQDVALRCDPISGHVSLYWYRQALGQGPEFLTYFNYEAQQDKSGLPNDRFSAERPEGSISTLTIQRTEQRDSAMYRCASSFSLAPETQYFGPGTRLLVL.